Presented here are 20 T cell receptor beta chains from one specimen sequenced in a study of cytomegalovirus exposure and HLA in healthy donors. 13 Jbeta primers and 60 Vbeta primers were used for the PCR. Produced via immunoSEQ multiplex PCR; TCRdb's table is partial and in-frame only. The sample carries some 77,000 clones, 80% recorded once. The sample consisted of PBMCs. The source of these receptors is a woman between 50 and 59 years old in good health and CMV-seropositive.

This chain connects TRBV6-5 to TRBJ1-2, with a possible D match to TRBD1 (6 bases). CDR3 length: 12 residues. Trimming left V 7 bases short and J 4 bases short, with 10 bases between. Germline V gene sequence: CDR1 MNHEY, CDR2 SVGAGI. The chain's CDR3 is CASKTGSYGYTF. For the CDR3, the DNA is TGTGCCAGCAAAACAGGGTCCTATGGCTACACCTTC.

The chain couples TRBV6-5 to TRBJ2-5; TRBD2 agrees at 10 bases. The V segment lost 2 bases and the J segment 5 bases; nucleotides outside the gene matches: 8. CDR1 is MNHEY and CDR2 is SVGAGI in the germline V gene. The CDR3 has 16 residues. The CDR3 spells CASSYRRAGGQETQYF. The CDR3 DNA sequence: TGTGCCAGCAGTTACCGTAGAGCGGGAGGGCAGGAGACCCAGTACTTC.

The chain joins TRBV6-5 to TRBJ1-6; a weak D match, TRBD1 (5 bases). The CDR3 extends over 14 amino acids. V was cut by 5 bases and J by 8 bases, with 13 bases left in between. Germline loops: CDR1 MNHEY, CDR2 SVGAGI. CDR3 sequence reads: CASSNVRQYSPLHF. CDR3 nucleotides: TGTGCCAGCAGTAATGTACGACAGTATTCACCCCTCCACTTT.

This sequence joins TRBV27 and TRBJ2-7, with TRBD2 as a possible D gene (5 bases). The CDR3 has 15 amino acids. V gave up 6 bases and J gave up 1 base, with 16 bases separating them. From germline, CDR1 is MNHEY and CDR2 SMNVEV (reference sequence). CDR3 residues: CASSPAEVPSYEQYV. DNA for the CDR3: TGTGCCAGCAGCCCAGCGGAGGTCCCATCCTACGAGCAGTACGTC.

This clone has a single count. The chain combines TRBV19 with TRBJ1-2; 8 bases are a match to TRBD1. Germline V gives CDR1 LNHDA, CDR2 SQIVND (reference sequence). The CDR3 has 14 amino acids. V dropped 6 bases and J dropped 8; count of bases not matched to a gene: 11. The CDR3 loop reads CASRSGTGPRGYTF. As DNA, the CDR3 is TGTGCCAGTAGGAGCGGGACAGGCCCGAGGGGCTACACCTTC.

The chain recombines TRBV11-2 with TRBJ1-1; D possibly corresponds to TRBD1 (6 bases). Trimming took 7 bases from V and 4 from J, leaving 22 bases between them. CDR1 is SGHAT, CDR2 FQNNGV, per germline. The CDR3 consists of 16 residues. The CDR3 DNA reads TGTGCCAGCAACGCTCCCGGGACAAAAAGTGGCACTGAAGCTTTCTTT. Protein product: CASNAPGTKSGTEAFF.

The CDR3 is CAWGALNTEAFF. CDR3 nucleotide sequence: TGTGCCTGGGGGGCCCTTAACACTGAAGCTTTCTTT. V is TRBV30 and J is TRBJ1-1, with D maybe TRBD1 (5 bases). V lost 5 bases, J lost 2 bases, and 9 bases lay in between. Germline values: CDR1 GTSNPN, CDR2 SVGIG (reference sequence). CDR3 length: 12 residues.

The chain combines TRBV2 with TRBJ2-5, with a weak D call TRBD2 (5 bases). Trimming shortened V by 4 bases and J by 11 bases, and 17 bases separated the two germline ends. The CDR3 sequence is 13 residues long. Germline CDR1 is SNHLY and CDR2 is FYNNEI. The DNA of the CDR3 is TGTGCCAGCAGTGTAACAAGACCCGGCGGGCAGTACTTC. Translation: CASSVTRPGGQYF.

The chain is built from TRBV6-1 and TRBJ2-7, with a possible D match to TRBD2 (6 bases). Germline V gene lookup returns CDR1 MNHNS and CDR2 SASEGT. The V gene lost 5 bases and the J gene lost 2 bases, with 13 bases spanning the gap. CDR3 size: 14 residues. In nucleotides, the CDR3 is TGTGCCAGCAGTTCTCGGGGGTCCCCCTACGAGCAGTACGTC. Its protein is CASSSRGSPYEQYV.

A remark on this clone: This sample also contains other DNA sequences that code for the same CDR3. V is TRBV7-2 and J is TRBJ2-3; D is undetermined. This CDR3 region has 16 residues. CDR1 is SGHTA, CDR2 FQGNSA, per germline. Trimming left V 3 bases short and J 1 base short, with 14 bases between. CDR3: CASSFLAALRTDTQYF. In nucleotides, the CDR3 is TGTGCCAGCAGCTTTCTGGCGGCCCTGCGCACAGATACGCAGTATTTT.

The V call is TRBV4-1, the J call TRBJ1-2; unclear D gene. The V end lost 0 bases, the J end lost 4 bases, and 12 bases lay between the germline ends. This CDR3 comprises 15 residues. Germline V gene lookup returns CDR1 MGHRA and CDR2 YSYEKL. The CDR3 DNA reads as TGCGCCAGCAGCCAAGAGATCACCGCCAGCTATGGCTACACCTTC. Translated, it gives CASSQEITASYGYTF.

The J gene is TRBJ2-5, the V gene TRBV7-7; 11 nucleotides match TRBD2. The CDR3 length is 12 residues. The germline V gene has CDR1 SSHAT and CDR2 FNYEAQ (reference sequence). CDR3 sequence: CASGGAGETQYF. CDR3 DNA: TGTGCTAGCGGGGGGGCCGGAGAGACCCAGTACTTC.

The J gene is TRBJ1-3, the V gene TRBV2; D unclear. The CDR3 spans 16 residues. Trimming shortened V by 0 bases and J by 4 bases, and 13 bases separated the two germline ends. Germline values: CDR1 SNHLY, CDR2 FYNNEI. DNA for the CDR3: TGTGCCAGCAGTGAAGCGTCGTCCAGGATCGGAAACACCATATATTTT. Its protein product is CASSEASSRIGNTIYF.

The chain employs TRBV5-1 and TRBJ2-3; D may be TRBD2 (6 bases). The CDR3 is made up of 14 amino acids. Germline values: CDR1 SGHRS, CDR2 YFSETQ. Trimming cost V 2 bases and J 0 bases, with 7 bases left between them. CDR3 nucleotide sequence: TGCGCCAGCAGCTTTAGCGGTAGCACAGATACGCAGTATTTT. As protein: CASSFSGSTDTQYF. Full variable domain (missing parts from reference TRBV5-1 and TRBJ2-3): KAGVTQTPRYLIKTRGQQVTLSCSPISGHRSVSWYQQTPGQGLQFLFEYFSETQRNKGNFPGRFSGRQFSNSRSEMNVSTLELGDSALYLCASSFSGSTDTQYFGPGTRLTVL.

The chain carries TRBV6-6 and TRBJ1-2; a weak D match, TRBD1 (5 bases). This CDR3 has 16 residues. With 2 bases removed from V and 2 bases from J, the gap between germline ends came to 15 bases. Looked up from germline, CDR1 is MNHNY and CDR2 is SVGAGI (reference sequence). Here the CDR3 reads CASSYPRGGSNYGYTF. CDR3 in DNA: TGTGCCAGCAGTTACCCCCGGGGGGGATCAAACTATGGCTACACCTTC.

V is TRBV4-1 and J is TRBJ1-6; 9 bases agree with TRBD1. Germline lookup yields CDR1 MGHRA and CDR2 YSYEKL. Losses at the gene ends were 4 bases for V and 0 bases for J; bases not matched to a gene: 1. This CDR3 is 16 amino acids long. The CDR3 loop is CASSLTGGSYNSPLHF. The DNA of the CDR3 is TGCGCCAGCAGCCTGACAGGGGGCTCCTATAATTCACCCCTCCACTTT.

Comments on this clone: Its ends do not fully match the called genes, so a read error is possible. The V gene is TRBV7-9, the J gene TRBJ1-2, with unresolved D. The germline gives CDR1 SEHNR, CDR2 FQNEAQ (reference sequence). The CDR3 totals 12 residues. CDR3 coding DNA: TGTTCCAGCAGCCCATCGGGTTATGGCTACACCTTC. Translation: CSSSPSGYGYTF.

This chain uses TRBV18 with TRBJ2-7; D uncertain. Germline V gives CDR1 KGHSH, CDR2 LQKENI. The CDR3 spans 16 residues. Trimming stripped 2 bases from V and 3 bases from J, with 17 bases between. This CDR3 is CASSPLGPGTVYEQYF. Here the CDR3 DNA reads TGTGCCAGCTCACCATTGGGCCCAGGAACAGTCTACGAGCAGTACTTC.

CDR3 sequence (DNA): TGTGCCTGGGAAAGAGGCTATGGCTACACCTTC. Translated: CAWERGYGYTF. This chain uses TRBV30 with TRBJ1-2; D is unresolved. Germline CDR1 is GTSNPN and CDR2 is SVGIG (reference sequence). Trimming shortened V by 5 bases and J by 4 bases, and 8 bases separated the two germline ends. There are 11 residues in the CDR3. Full variable domain (remainder filled in from reference TRBV30 and TRBJ1-2): SQTIHQWPATLVQPVGSPLSLECTVEGTSNPNLYWYRQAAGRGLQLLFYSVGIGQISSEVPQNLSASRPQDRQFILSSKKLLLSDSGFYLCAWERGYGYTFGSGTRLTVV.

V and J are TRBV7-8 and TRBJ1-1, with TRBD1 identical over 7 bases. This CDR3 is 14 amino acids long. V lost 5 bases, J lost 0 bases, and 3 bases stayed unmatched. Germline CDR1 is SGHVS and CDR2 is FQNEAQ. This CDR3 is CASSPGQLNTEAFF. DNA for the CDR3: TGTGCCAGCAGCCCGGGACAGTTGAACACTGAAGCTTTCTTT.